Presented here are 3 T cell receptor beta chains from one specimen sequenced in a study of CD8+ T cells in alopecia areata. Extracted RNA was reverse transcribed, and the resulting cDNA served as sequencing template. Profiling relied on immunoSEQ multiplex PCR, and the TCRdb table lists in-frame clones only, not all of them. The sample lists about 120,000 clones; about 51% were seen once. The sequenced material came from NKG2D-low CD8+ T cells sorted from blood. Receptors originate from a human donor with alopecia areata.

The V and J genes are TRBV20-1 and TRBJ2-7; D possibly corresponds to TRBD1 (6 bases). The germline V and J ends were trimmed by 4 bases and 6 bases, with 10 bases remaining between them. Germline CDR1 is DFQATT and CDR2 is SNEGSKA (reference sequence). This CDR3 spans 11 amino acids. The DNA of the CDR3 is TGCAGTGCTACAGGGGACCGCGAGCAGTACTTC. Residues: CSATGDREQYF.

The V gene is TRBV29-1, the J gene TRBJ1-5, with TRBD1 as a possible D gene (5 bases). CDR1 and CDR2 from the germline V gene are SQVTM and ANQGSEA. CDR3 length: 13 amino acids. V was pared by 6 bases and J by 1 base, with 10 bases between. The CDR3 nucleotides read TGCAGCGTCCTCGGGGGGAGCAATCAGCCCCAGCATTTT. This translates into CSVLGGSNQPQHF.

The rearrangement uses TRBV7-2 and TRBJ2-3, with D perhaps TRBD2 (5 bases). CDR1 and CDR2 (germline): SGHTA, FQGNSA. V lost 1 base and J 8 bases, leaving 19 bases between the germline ends. CDR3 length equals 16 residues. DNA for the CDR3: TGTGCCAGCAGCTTAGACTATGGAGCGGTCGCAGGTACGCAGTATTTT. Its translation is CASSLDYGAVAGTQYF.